This T cell receptor beta chain was recorded in a study of shared clonotypes between healthy human individuals. Overall study findings and caveats: The low donor count limited represented genetic and exposure-history diversity.

This clone appeared many times. The antigen remains unidentified. Additional DNA sequences in this sample encode the identical CDR3. Measured with immunoSEQ multiplex PCR; TCRdb has only the in-frame clones, and not every one. The table has about 330,000 clones, around 86% seen once. The V gene lost 2 bases and the J gene lost 4 bases, with 12 bases spanning the gap. CDR3 length: 14 residues. Germline V lookup: CDR1 MNHEY, CDR2 SMNVEV (reference sequence). The specimen sequenced was memory CD8+ T cells sorted from blood. Subset of the sample: CD45RO+ cells pooled with CCR7-negative TemRA cells. V is TRBV27 and J is TRBJ2-7; possibly TRBD2 for D (5 bases). This sequence originates from a man between 18 and 35 years old in good health. The CDR3 here is CASSLRGSMYEQYF. CDR3 coding DNA: TGTGCCAGCAGTTTAAGAGGGAGTATGTACGAGCAGTACTTC.